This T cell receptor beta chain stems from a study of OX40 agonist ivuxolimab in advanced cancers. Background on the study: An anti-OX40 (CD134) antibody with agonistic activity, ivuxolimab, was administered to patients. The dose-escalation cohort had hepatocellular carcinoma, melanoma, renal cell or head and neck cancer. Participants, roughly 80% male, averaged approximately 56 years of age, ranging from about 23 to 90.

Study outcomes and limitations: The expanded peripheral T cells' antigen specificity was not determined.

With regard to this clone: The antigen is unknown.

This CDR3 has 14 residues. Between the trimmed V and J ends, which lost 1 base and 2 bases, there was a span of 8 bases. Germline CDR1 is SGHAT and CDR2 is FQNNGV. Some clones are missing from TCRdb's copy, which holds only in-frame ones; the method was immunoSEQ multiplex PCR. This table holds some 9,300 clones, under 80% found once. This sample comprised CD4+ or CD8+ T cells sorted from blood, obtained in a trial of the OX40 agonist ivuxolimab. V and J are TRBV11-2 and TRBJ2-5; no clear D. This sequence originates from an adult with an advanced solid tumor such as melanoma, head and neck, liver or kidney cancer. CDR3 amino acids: CASSLGPRQETQYF. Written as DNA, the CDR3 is TGTGCCAGCAGCTTAGGGCCCCGACAAGAGACCCAGTACTTC.